The TCR beta chain described here comes from a study of cytomegalovirus exposure and HLA in healthy donors. Regarding the study as a whole: Analysis was carried out at a later point, and it linked a missense DCLRE1C variant to TCR beta V- and J-gene trimming.

With regard to this clone: The target antigen is unknown.

Among the donors, all were healthy bone marrow donors. Though nominally healthy at sampling, donors likely had unrecorded immune exposures. PCR was performed using 60 Vbeta and 13 Jbeta primers. Clones were sequenced by immunoSEQ multiplex PCR, and TCRdb holds only the in-frame ones, with some missing. The table includes around 100,000 clones, 73% detected once. Input material: PBMCs. The sequence came from a man in his forties in good health and CMV-seronegative.

CDR3 sequence: CASRGTSRHEQFF. The CDR3 bases are TGTGCCAGCCGAGGGACTAGCAGGCATGAGCAGTTCTTC. V is TRBV6-5 and J is TRBJ2-1; TRBD2 matches at 9 bases. J lost 8 bases, V lost 8 bases, and 7 bases had no gene match. CDR1 and CDR2 (germline): MNHEY, SVGAGI. The CDR3 runs 13 residues.